These 17 T cell receptor beta chains originate from one sample sequenced in a study of spatial heterogeneity in lung cancer. Time point here: blood at routine non-recurrence follow-up after resection. TCRdb re-derived calls from the 5' RACE reads in MiXCR, one entry per CDR3 protein. The repertoire holds approximately 20,000 distinct CDR3 sequences, with 9% to 10% as singletons. This specimen consisted of PBMCs, obtained at follow-up. These TCRs come from a female donor with early-stage non-small cell lung cancer.

Note on this clonotype: Since a much larger clone is just one base distant, this may be a read error. Here the CDR3 omits its conserved ending phenylalanine or tryptophan, so a read error is the likely source. The chain is built from TRBV5-1 and TRBJ1-1; D remains unclear. This CDR3 is 15 amino acids long. The germline CDR1 and CDR2 sequences are SGHRS and YFSETQ. Between the trimmed V and J ends, which lost 6 bases and 8 bases, there was a span of 23 bases. The CDR3 region is CASTSRVIGEGEAFI. Here the CDR3 DNA reads TGCGCCAGCACATCACGAGTAATAGGCGAGGGAGAAGCTTTCATT.

This clonotype appeared many times. The rearrangement uses TRBV5-1 and TRBJ2-6; the D call may be TRBD1 or TRBD2 (7 bases each). The V and J ends lost 4 bases and 2 bases respectively, with 19 bases between them. This CDR3 comprises 18 residues. Germline assignment: CDR1 SGHRS and CDR2 YFSETQ. CDR3 DNA sequence: TGCGCCAGCAGCCCCTCGACAGGGAGGGTAGCTGGGGCCAACGTCCTGACTTTC. It yields the protein CASSPSTGRVAGANVLTF.

This clonotype came up many times. The gene calls are TRBV4-3 and TRBJ1-6; TRBD1 agrees at 7 bases. The CDR3 totals 12 residues. V shed 7 bases, J shed 7 bases, and the junction held 1 base outside the gene matches. The germline CDR1 and CDR2 sequences are LGHNA and YSLEER. Here the CDR3 DNA reads TGCGCCAGCAACAGGGGAAATTCACCCCTCCACTTT. Residues: CASNRGNSPLHF.

The genes are TRBV6-4 and TRBJ2-7; the D gene is possibly TRBD1 (6 bases). Germline V gene sequence: CDR1 MRHNA, CDR2 SNTAGT. The V end lost 9 bases, the J end lost 3 bases, and 24 bases lay between the germline ends. The CDR3 covers 16 residues. CDR3 sequence reads: CARQSTGRPGDYEQYF. The DNA for the CDR3 is TGTGCCAGACAGAGCACGGGCAGGCCAGGGGACTACGAGCAGTACTTC.

This clonotype has ten or more counts. The chain is built from TRBV7-9 and TRBJ1-4, with D maybe TRBD1 (6 bases). V lost 5 bases and J 8 bases, leaving 15 bases between the germline ends. Germline V gene lookup returns CDR1 SEHNR and CDR2 FQNEAQ (reference sequence). The CDR3 runs to 14 residues. The CDR3 nucleotides are TGTGCCAGCAGCACGGCACAGGGAGGGGAAAAACTGTTTTTT. Translating it yields CASSTAQGGEKLFF.

This clonotype came up many times. The CDR3 sequence: CASSPLGAGAEYNSPLHF. The CDR3 bases are TGTGCCAGCTCACCACTAGGCGCTGGGGCCGAATATAATTCACCCCTCCACTTT. This chain connects TRBV18 to TRBJ1-6; perhaps TRBD1 as D (5 bases). Trimming left V 1 base short and J 4 bases short, with 17 bases between. Per germline, CDR1 KGHSH and CDR2 LQKENI. This CDR3 is 18 amino acids long.

This clonotype has at least ten counts. As DNA, the CDR3 is TGCAGTGCTAGAGGGGCTAGCGGGGGGCTCACAAAGACCCAGTACTTC. Residues: CSARGASGGLTKTQYF. This chain links TRBV20-1 with TRBJ2-5; 11 bases are shared with TRBD2. This CDR3 comprises 16 residues. CDR1 is DFQATT and CDR2 is SNEGSKA in the germline V gene (reference sequence). With V trimmed by 1 base and J by 6 bases, 10 bases remained unmatched.

This clonotype has a count of ten or more. This chain uses TRBV5-1 with TRBJ2-7; D unresolved. V was cut by 0 bases and J by 6 bases, with 7 bases left in between. CDR3 length equals 12 residues. Per the germline V gene, CDR1 is SGHRS and CDR2 is YFSETQ. The CDR3, as DNA: TGCGCCAGCAGCTTGGGGTCGGGCGAGCAGTACTTC. Its protein is CASSLGSGEQYF.

The table lists this clonotype with many counts. The J gene is TRBJ2-7, the V gene TRBV5-8, with a weak D call TRBD2 (5 bases). The CDR3 is 11 amino acids. Deletions cut 8 bases from V and 7 bases from J, with 13 bases between. CDR1 is SGHTS, CDR2 YDEGEE, per germline. The CDR3 protein is CARGVMSEQYF. The CDR3 nucleotides are TGTGCCAGGGGAGTTATGAGTGAGCAGTACTTC.

There are many counts of this clonotype. The gene calls are TRBV20-1 and TRBJ2-5; 9 nucleotides match TRBD1. The CDR3 has 14 amino acids. With V trimmed by 5 bases and J by 5 bases, 9 bases remained unmatched. CDR1 DFQATT and CDR2 SNEGSKA come from the germline V gene (reference sequence). CDR3 sequence: CSAEPGQGSETQYF. In DNA form, the CDR3 reads TGCAGTGCTGAACCGGGACAGGGTTCCGAGACCCAGTACTTC.

This clonotype has only a few counts. The junction departs from germline at one end; a sequencing error may be responsible. The gene calls are TRBV12-3 or TRBV12-4 and TRBJ1-5, with D possibly TRBD1 on 5 matching bases. This CDR3 spans 15 amino acids. CDR3 in DNA: TGTGCCAGCAGTTTCGTTGGAGGGGCGAATCAGCCCCAGCATTTC. Translating it yields CASSFVGGANQPQHF.

This clonotype was counted a few times. The CDR3 reads CASSQDKGLGTVNSPLHF. The CDR3 DNA reads as TGCGCCAGCAGCCAAGATAAAGGGTTAGGGACAGTCAATTCACCCCTCCACTTT. The chain combines TRBV4-3 with TRBJ1-6, with 7 nucleotides matching TRBD1. CDR3 length: 18 amino acids. J gave up 7 bases and V 0 bases, and 12 bases lay outside the gene matches. Looked up from germline, CDR1 is LGHNA and CDR2 is YSLEER.

The chain uses TRBV5-1 and TRBJ2-1; D remains ambiguous. CDR1 SGHRS and CDR2 YFSETQ come from the germline V gene. The length of the CDR3 is 13 residues. V lost 5 bases and J 5 bases, leaving 11 bases between the germline ends. The CDR3 coding sequence is TGCGCCAGCAGTCCCATTCCAGACAATGAGCAGTTCTTC. This sequence encodes CASSPIPDNEQFF.

In this sample, this clonotype turned up many times. The chain has TRBV2 and TRBJ2-1, with unresolved D. This CDR3 region has 12 residues. Trimming took 3 bases from V and 8 from J, leaving 8 bases between them. CDR1 and CDR2 from the germline V gene are SNHLY and FYNNEI. The CDR3 protein is CASSDYRDEQFF. The CDR3 DNA follows: TGTGCCAGCAGTGATTATAGGGATGAGCAGTTCTTC.

This clonotype was observed at least ten times. The rearrangement uses TRBV28 and TRBJ2-6, with 7 bases matching TRBD1. CDR3 size: 15 residues. Trimming took 5 bases from V and 4 from J; bases not matched to a gene: 5. Germline assignment: CDR1 MDHEN and CDR2 SYDVKM. The CDR3 sequence is CASSNGTAGANVLTF. The CDR3 DNA reads as TGTGCCAGCAGTAACGGGACAGCGGGGGCCAACGTCCTGACTTTC.

This clonotype has a count of ten or more. This chain links TRBV20-1 with TRBJ2-1, with 10 bases fitting TRBD2. V dropped 3 bases and J dropped 7; count of bases not matched to a gene: 15. The CDR3 spans 17 residues. Germline V gives CDR1 DFQATT, CDR2 SNEGSKA (reference sequence). CDR3 sequence reads: CSARVLGEREGRNEQFF. The DNA for the CDR3 is TGCAGTGCTAGGGTCCTAGGGGAGCGGGAGGGCCGTAATGAGCAGTTCTTC.

This sequence joins TRBV6-5 and TRBJ2-1; TRBD1 matches 10 bases. V lost 6 bases and J lost 8; bases outside the gene matches: 7. There are 14 residues in the CDR3. The V gene's germline CDR1 is MNHEY and CDR2 SVGAGI. The CDR3 protein is CASSRDRGKDEQFF. The CDR3 nucleotides are TGTGCCAGCAGCCGGGACAGGGGAAAGGATGAGCAGTTCTTC.